The 9 T cell receptor beta chains reported below all come from one sample, sequenced in a study of shared clonotypes between healthy human individuals. TCRdb keeps only in-frame clones here, not all; method: immunoSEQ multiplex PCR. Among 800,000 to 950,000 clones listed, 95% to 97% were seen once. Naive CD8 cells comprised CD45RO-negative, CCR7-positively selected cells, excluding terminally differentiated effector memory CD45RA+ cells. The sequencing sample was made of naive CD8+ T cells sorted from blood. These receptors all stem from a young man in good health.

This clone was picked up one time. The V gene is TRBV6-5, the J gene TRBJ1-2; possible D gene TRBD1, 5 bases. Trimming removed 2 bases from V and 0 bases from J, with 10 bases in between. CDR1 is MNHEY and CDR2 is SVGAGI in the germline V gene. The CDR3 has 15 residues. The CDR3 is CASSYRQSTNYGYTF. The CDR3 nucleotides read TGTGCCAGCAGTTACCGACAGTCGACTAACTATGGCTACACCTTC.

V usage is TRBV30 and J usage is TRBJ2-7, with 7 nucleotides matching TRBD1. The germline CDR1 and CDR2 sequences are GTSNPN and SVGIG (reference sequence). Trimming at V came to 5 bases and at J to 2 bases, leaving 0 bases not matched to a gene. This CDR3 has 11 residues. This chain's CDR3 is CAWDRAYEQYF. The DNA of the CDR3 is TGTGCCTGGGACAGGGCCTACGAGCAGTACTTC.

This chain connects TRBV6-5 to TRBJ2-2; possible D gene TRBD1, 6 bases. V was pared by 2 bases and J by 5 bases, with 12 bases between. The CDR3 loop spans 15 amino acids. Germline V gene data show CDR1 as MNHEY and CDR2 as SVGAGI. In DNA, the CDR3 is TGTGCCAGCAGTTACGAGACAGGCATTACCGGGGAGCTGTTTTTT. Translation: CASSYETGITGELFF.

The chain employs TRBV5-4 and TRBJ2-5; D tentatively reads TRBD1 or TRBD2 (5 bases each). CDR1 is SGHNT, CDR2 YYREEE, per germline (reference sequence). V was pared by 5 bases and J by 2 bases, with 13 bases between. The CDR3 loop spans 14 amino acids. The CDR3 nucleotides read TGTGCCAGCAGGCTGGGGACGCGACAAGAGACCCAGTACTTC. It yields the protein CASRLGTRQETQYF.

The chain carries TRBV28 and TRBJ1-3; 8 positions agree with TRBD1. This CDR3 spans 16 amino acids. Germline lookup yields CDR1 MDHEN and CDR2 SYDVKM. V trimming: 7 bases; J trimming: 2 bases; junction bases outside the gene matches: 10. The CDR3 sequence is CASTPFKTGAGNTIYF. The CDR3 DNA is TGTGCCAGCACGCCGTTTAAGACAGGGGCTGGAAACACCATATATTTT.

The chain couples TRBV28 to TRBJ1-5, with D maybe TRBD1 (5 bases). CDR1 is MDHEN and CDR2 is SYDVKM in the germline V gene. The CDR3 has 18 amino acids. Trimming removed 5 bases at V and 6 bases at J, with 26 bases between. CDR3: CASSPSPGLGGIAQPQHF. Here the CDR3 DNA reads TGTGCCAGCAGTCCCAGCCCCGGGCTCGGGGGGATCGCTCAGCCCCAGCATTTT. The full variable domain, with the rest looked up from reference TRBV28 and TRBJ1-5, is DVKVTQSSRYLVKRTGEKVFLECVQDMDHENMFWYRQDPGLGLRLIYFSYDVKMKEKGDIPEGYSVSREKKERFSLILESASTNQTSMYLCASSPSPGLGGIAQPQHFGDGTRLSIL.

This chain joins TRBV6-5 and TRBJ2-1, with 9 nucleotides matching TRBD2. The CDR3 is 15 amino acids. V dropped 5 bases and J dropped 9; count of bases not matched to a gene: 11. Per germline, CDR1 MNHEY and CDR2 SVGAGI. CDR3 DNA: TGTGCCAGCAGTCCCCACCTAGCGGGAAAGAGTGAGCAGTTCTTC. Amino acids: CASSPHLAGKSEQFF.

The J gene is TRBJ2-1, the V gene TRBV4-1, with TRBD2 matching over 10 bases. The CDR3 totals 17 residues. The V gene's germline CDR1 is MGHRA and CDR2 YSYEKL. With 4 bases clipped from V and 4 bases from J, the junction kept 10 bases outside the gene matches. CDR3 region: CASSRVGAGGSYNEQFF. The CDR3 nucleotides are TGCGCCAGCAGCCGAGTGGGAGCGGGAGGGTCTTACAATGAGCAGTTCTTC.

V usage is TRBV15 and J usage is TRBJ1-5, with D possibly being TRBD1 (6 bases). Trimming removed 5 bases from V and 9 bases from J, with 20 bases in between. This CDR3 region has 15 residues. Germline assignment: CDR1 LNHNV and CDR2 YYDKDF (reference sequence). The CDR3 loop is CATSGGDLLLRPQHF. For the CDR3, the DNA is TGTGCCACCAGCGGGGGCGATCTCCTCCTTCGGCCCCAGCATTTT.